This T cell receptor (beta chain) was obtained from a study of patients and donors after allogeneic stem cell transplantation. This clonotype was detected only a few times. This CDR3 contains 13 residues. The ends were cut back, 2 bases at V and 6 bases at J, with 8 bases in the middle. From germline, CDR1 is SGHDT and CDR2 YYEEEE. TCRdb re-analysed the RT-PCR reads in MiXCR, keeping a single row per CDR3 protein. Of around 200,000 distinct CDR3 sequences in the sample, about 37% were seen once. The material sequenced was blood, either unsorted or a sorted T cell fraction (not recorded which). This clonotype originated in a human donor who was either an allogeneic HSCT recipient or a stem cell or donor lymphocyte infusion donor (not recorded which). It is not recorded whose cells these are; they may come from a transplant donor. The V gene is TRBV5-6, the J gene TRBJ2-2; D not certain. Here the CDR3 DNA reads TGTGCCAGCAGCTTAGGGATGGCCGGGGAGCTGTTTTTT. This translates into CASSLGMAGELFF. Using reference TRBV5-6 and TRBJ2-2 for the parts outside the CDR3, the full variable domain is DAGVTQSPTHLIKTRGQQVTLRCSPKSGHDTVSWYQQALGQGPQFIFQYYEEEERQRGNFPDRFSGHQFPNYSSELNVNALLLGDSALYLCASSLGMAGELFFGEGSRLTVL.